What follows are 13 T cell receptor beta chains derived from one specimen sequenced in a study of blood T cells in healthy people across ages (dated by TCRdb to the mid-2010s). Libraries were built with 5' RACE. The run used an Illumina HiSeq 2500. A second 7 to 11 cycle PCR used a sample-barcoded 5' primer and a J-beta primer mix. TCRdb redid the processing of the public reads, applying fastp at Q25 and MiXCR, and retained in-frame beta chains. Here each entry gathers all rows of one CDR3 protein and keeps the most common genes and DNA. Counted in this sample were 700,000 to 900,000 distinct CDR3 sequences; roughly 50% of them appeared once. The ten largest account for approximately 40% of the sample. Sequenced material: blood. These receptors came from a man older than 75 in good health.

CDR3 loop: CSATPDRGNRETQYF. CDR3 nucleotides: TGCAGTGCAACCCCCGACAGGGGGAATCGGGAGACCCAGTACTTC. This rearrangement joins TRBV20-1 to TRBJ2-5; 9 bases match TRBD1. This CDR3 spans 15 amino acids. Germline CDR1 is DFQATT and CDR2 is SNEGSKA (reference sequence). Trimming took 6 bases from V and 5 from J; bases not matched to a gene: 13.

This clonotype is a singleton in its sample. The J gene is TRBJ2-1, the V gene TRBV25-1, with D maybe TRBD2 (5 bases). Trimming stripped 8 bases from V and 6 bases from J, with 11 bases between. The CDR3 covers 12 residues. Germline-derived CDR1 and CDR2 are MGHDK and SYGVNS. CDR3 bases: TGTGCCAGCCTCGGGGAGAGCAATGAGCAGTTCTTC. The encoded protein is CASLGESNEQFF.

A word on this clonotype: Germline is not matched at one junction end, which may reflect a read error. The chain couples TRBV12-3 or TRBV12-4 to TRBJ2-7; 7 bases are a match to TRBD2. The CDR3 contains 14 residues. The CDR3 DNA reads TGTGCCAGCAGTTTCGGCCTAGCGGTCGACGAACAGTACTTC. Protein sequence: CASSFGLAVDEQYF.

On this clonotype: The junction departs from germline at one end; a sequencing error may be responsible. This chain uses TRBV28 with TRBJ1-6, with 7 bases lining up with TRBD1. This CDR3 has 17 residues. Germline CDR1 reads MDHEN; CDR2 reads SYDVKM. CDR3 protein: CASSLGQLNSYNPPLHF. The CDR3 bases are TGTGCCAGCAGCCTGGGACAGCTGAACTCCTATAATCCACCCCTCCACTTT.

V usage is TRBV20-1 and J usage is TRBJ2-4, with 10 bases aligning to TRBD2. The end of the DNA aligns better with TRBJ2-5, so the J call may be wrong. The CDR3 has 17 amino acids. The germline V gene has CDR1 DFQATT and CDR2 SNEGSKA (reference sequence). CDR3 in amino acids: CSALNLSPSGSGETQYF. DNA of the CDR3: TGCAGTGCTCTTAATTTATCGCCTAGCGGGAGCGGAGAGACCCAGTACTTC.

This clonotype was observed a few times. The CDR3 nucleotides read TGCAGTGCTAGCCCCCCCGGAGGCAACAACTATGGCTACACCTTC. This sequence encodes CSASPPGGNNYGYTF. This chain uses TRBV20-1 with TRBJ1-2; D remains ambiguous. CDR3 length: 15 residues. Trimming shortened V by 3 bases and J by 2 bases, and 16 bases separated the two germline ends. Germline V gene sequence: CDR1 DFQATT, CDR2 SNEGSKA (reference sequence).

V is TRBV7-8 and J is TRBJ2-7, with D perhaps being TRBD1 or TRBD2 (5 bases each). Germline CDR1 SGHVS, CDR2 FQNEAQ. Trimming pared 4 bases from V and 2 bases from J, leaving 12 bases between. The CDR3 sequence is 14 residues long. CDR3 nucleotide sequence: TGTGCCAGCAGCTATCGGGACCCTACCTACGAGCAGTACTTC. This codes for CASSYRDPTYEQYF.

The V call is TRBV5-1, the J call TRBJ2-6; 9 positions agree with TRBD2. Germline loops: CDR1 SGHRS, CDR2 YFSETQ. CDR3 length equals 17 residues. Trimming cost V 1 base and J 4 bases; bases outside gene matches: 6. This chain's CDR3 is CASSLLASGTGANVLTF. Here the CDR3 DNA reads TGCGCCAGCAGCTTGTTAGCTAGCGGGACCGGGGCCAACGTCCTGACTTTC.

The V gene is TRBV3-1, the J gene TRBJ1-5; possible D gene TRBD1, 6 bases. CDR3 length: 16 amino acids. V was trimmed by 0 bases and J by 1 base, leaving 10 bases between them. Germline CDR1 reads LGHDT; CDR2 reads YNNKEL (reference sequence). The CDR3 DNA follows: TGTGCCAGCAGCCAAGATCTCGGGGGCAGCAATCAGCCCCAGCATTTT. It encodes CASSQDLGGSNQPQHF.

The gene calls are TRBV6-5 and TRBJ1-1, with TRBD1 matching over 7 bases. Germline V gene data show CDR1 as MNHEY and CDR2 as SVGAGI. Losses at the gene ends were 5 bases for V and 2 bases for J; bases not matched to a gene: 5. The CDR3 totals 14 residues. In DNA, the CDR3 is TGTGCCAGCAGTCTAACAGGGGATAACACTGAAGCTTTCTTT. Translating it yields CASSLTGDNTEAFF.

The chain recombines TRBV6-1 with TRBJ2-3, with 8 bases identical to TRBD2. The germline gives CDR1 MNHNS, CDR2 SASEGT. The V segment lost 5 bases and the J segment 14 bases; nucleotides outside the gene matches: 18. The CDR3 sequence is 15 residues long. The CDR3 is CASSKREGGDRYAYF. CDR3 sequence (DNA): TGTGCCAGCAGTAAACGGGAGGGAGGTGACAGATACGCGTATTTT.

This clonotype was recorded a few times. The chain recombines TRBV9 with TRBJ2-3, with D maybe TRBD1 (6 bases). Trimming stripped 4 bases from V and 1 base from J, with 16 bases between. This CDR3 has 16 residues. CDR1 and CDR2 from the germline V gene are SGDLS and YYNGEE. The CDR3 region has the DNA TGTGCCAGCAGCCCCGTACAGGGATTGGGCACAGATACGCAGTATTTT. Translated: CASSPVQGLGTDTQYF.

The gene calls are TRBV27 and TRBJ2-5; D remains unclear. The DNA end lines up better with TRBJ2-7; the J call may be wrong. This CDR3 is 13 amino acids long. Germline V gene sequence: CDR1 MNHEY, CDR2 SMNVEV (reference sequence). CDR3 DNA sequence: TGTGCCAGCAGCGTTAACACCTGGGGCGAGCAGTACTTC. Its protein is CASSVNTWGEQYF.